This entry lists 8 T cell receptor beta chains sequenced from one sample in a study of cytomegalovirus exposure and HLA in healthy donors. Profiling relied on immunoSEQ multiplex PCR, and the TCRdb table lists in-frame clones only, not all of them. The repertoire includes about 140,000 clones, about 86% of them detected once, and less than 3.5% sits in the top ten. Sequences were obtained from PBMCs. Receptors originate from a young man in good health and CMV-seronegative.

The chain is built from TRBV4-1 and TRBJ2-2; the D gene is possibly TRBD1 (6 bases). CDR1 is MGHRA and CDR2 is YSYEKL in the germline V gene. Trimming cost V 7 bases and J 4 bases, with 16 bases left between them. This CDR3 is 15 amino acids long. Here the CDR3 reads CASTPGVDGTGELFF. The CDR3 region has the DNA TGCGCCAGCACCCCAGGGGTCGACGGCACCGGGGAGCTGTTTTTT.

This chain connects TRBV15 to TRBJ1-5; 7 bases match TRBD1. CDR1 LNHNV and CDR2 YYDKDF come from the germline V gene (reference sequence). This CDR3 has 15 amino acids. Unmatched junction bases numbered 5, after V lost 0 bases and J lost 6 bases. This chain's CDR3 is CATSRDRQGGQPQHF. The CDR3, as DNA: TGTGCCACCAGCAGAGATCGCCAGGGGGGTCAGCCCCAGCATTTT. The entire variable domain, with the rest obtained from reference TRBV15 and TRBJ1-5, is as follows: DAMVIQNPRYQVTQFGKPVTLSCSQTLNHNVMYWYQQKSSQAPKLLFHYYDKDFNNEADTPDNFQSRRPNTSFCFLDIRSPGLGDTAMYLCATSRDRQGGQPQHFGDGTRLSIL.

This rearrangement joins TRBV4-1 to TRBJ2-1; perhaps TRBD2 as D (5 bases). This CDR3 contains 16 residues. Germline V gene sequence: CDR1 MGHRA, CDR2 YSYEKL. The V and J ends lost 1 base and 4 bases respectively, with 14 bases between them. The CDR3 bases are TGCGCCAGCAGCCAAGTTGAGCGGACCCCTTACAATGAGCAGTTCTTC. Its translation: CASSQVERTPYNEQFF.

This clone was recorded a few times. The junction departs from germline at one end; a sequencing error may be responsible. The chain joins TRBV23-1 to TRBJ1-5, with D uncertain. TRBV23-1 is labeled an ORF, and its function is uncertain. The CDR3 runs 13 residues. This CDR3 is CASCQPGNQPQHF. The CDR3 DNA sequence: TGCGCCAGCTGTCAACCTGGCAATCAGCCCCAGCATTTT.

V is TRBV14 and J is TRBJ1-5; 9 nucleotides align to TRBD1. Germline V lookup: CDR1 SGHDN, CDR2 FVKESK. The CDR3 sequence is 15 residues long. J was trimmed by 4 bases and V by 11 bases; bases with no gene match: 12. CDR3 nucleotide sequence: TGTGCCGGCGCTGTGGGACAGGGTGGGAATCAGCCCCAGCATTTT. The encoded protein is CAGAVGQGGNQPQHF.

V is TRBV28 and J is TRBJ1-1; 11 nucleotides line up with TRBD1. J gave up 6 bases and V 8 bases, and 5 bases lay outside the gene matches. CDR1 and CDR2 (germline): MDHEN, SYDVKM. The length of the CDR3 is 13 residues. CDR3 sequence: CASGQGARPEAFF. The CDR3 region has the DNA TGTGCCAGCGGACAGGGGGCGCGGCCTGAAGCTTTCTTT.

This clone was seen a single time. J is TRBJ1-1 and V is TRBV18, with 7 nucleotides matching TRBD1. Trimming at V came to 6 bases and at J to 5 bases, leaving 12 bases not matched to a gene. The CDR3 has 15 amino acids. From germline, CDR1 is KGHSH and CDR2 LQKENI. Written as DNA, the CDR3 is TGTGCCAGCTCTCTCAGACAGGGAATTATGACTGAAGCTTTCTTT. This encodes CASSLRQGIMTEAFF.

V is TRBV5-1 and J is TRBJ2-1, with D perhaps matching TRBD1 (6 bases). CDR3 length equals 14 residues. Per germline, CDR1 SGHRS and CDR2 YFSETQ. Trimming removed 3 bases at V and 4 bases at J, with 11 bases between. DNA of the CDR3: TGCGCCAGCAGCTCGCCAGGACAGTACAATGAGCAGTTCTTC. Its translation: CASSSPGQYNEQFF.